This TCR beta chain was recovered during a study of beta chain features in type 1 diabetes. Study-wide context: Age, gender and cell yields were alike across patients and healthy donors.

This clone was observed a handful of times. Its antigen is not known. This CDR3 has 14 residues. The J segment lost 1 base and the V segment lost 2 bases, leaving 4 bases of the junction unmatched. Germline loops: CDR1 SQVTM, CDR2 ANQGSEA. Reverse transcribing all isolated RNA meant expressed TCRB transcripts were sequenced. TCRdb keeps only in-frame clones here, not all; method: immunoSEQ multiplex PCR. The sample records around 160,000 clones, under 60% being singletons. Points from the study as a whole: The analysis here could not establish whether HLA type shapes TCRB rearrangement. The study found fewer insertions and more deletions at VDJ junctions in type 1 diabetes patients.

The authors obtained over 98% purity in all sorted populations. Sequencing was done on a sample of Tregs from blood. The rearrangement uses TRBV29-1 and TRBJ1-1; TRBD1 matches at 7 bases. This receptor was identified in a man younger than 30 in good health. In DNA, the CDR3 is TGCAGCGTTGAAAACCGGGACAGGAACACTGAAGCTTTCTTT. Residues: CSVENRDRNTEAFF. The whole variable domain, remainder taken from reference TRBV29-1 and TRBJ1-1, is SAVISQKPSRDICQRGTSLTIQCQVDSQVTMMFWYRQQPGQSLTLIATANQGSEATYESGFVIDKFPISRPNLTFSTLTVSNMSPEDSSIYLCSVENRDRNTEAFFGQGTRLTVV.